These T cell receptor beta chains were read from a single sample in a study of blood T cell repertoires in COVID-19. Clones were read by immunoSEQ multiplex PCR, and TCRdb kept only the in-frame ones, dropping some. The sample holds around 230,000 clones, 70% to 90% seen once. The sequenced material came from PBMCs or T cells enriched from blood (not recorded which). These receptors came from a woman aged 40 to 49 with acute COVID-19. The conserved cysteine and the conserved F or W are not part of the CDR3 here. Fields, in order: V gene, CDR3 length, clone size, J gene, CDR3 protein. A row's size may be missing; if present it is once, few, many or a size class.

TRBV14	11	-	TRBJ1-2	ASRRHVKGGYT
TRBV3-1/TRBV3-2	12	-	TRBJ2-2	ASSQRGYTGELF
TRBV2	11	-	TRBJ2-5	ASRLTTLRPQY
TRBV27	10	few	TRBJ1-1	ASSFRGTEAF
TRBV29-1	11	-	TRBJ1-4	SVEEGQGVKLF
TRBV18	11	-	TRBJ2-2	ASGQERTGELF
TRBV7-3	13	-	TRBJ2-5	ASSLTAGAGETQY
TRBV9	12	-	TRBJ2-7	ASSVAEGNYEQY
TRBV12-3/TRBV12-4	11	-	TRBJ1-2	ASSSGYRVGYT
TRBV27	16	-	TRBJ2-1	ASKPGLAGGSSYNEQF
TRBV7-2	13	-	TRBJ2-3	ASSPAGGSTDTQY
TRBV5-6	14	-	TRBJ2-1	ASSSSGQGSYNEQF
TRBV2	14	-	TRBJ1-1	ASSERQVPLNTEAF
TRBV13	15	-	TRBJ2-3	ASSLVASGDYTDTQY
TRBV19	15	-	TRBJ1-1	ASSSPIFGQGSSEAF
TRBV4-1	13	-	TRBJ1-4	ASSQSDSTNEKLF
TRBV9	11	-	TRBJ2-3	ASSVNGGDTQY
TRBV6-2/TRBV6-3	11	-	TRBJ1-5	ASSWTGREPQH